A single sample is the source of the 6 T cell receptor beta chains below, sequenced in a study of cytotoxic CD8 clonotypes in ibrutinib-treated CLL. Assay: immunoSEQ multiplex PCR; the TCRdb copy retains only in-frame clones and omits some. This sample carries some 350,000 clones, roughly 67% of them seen once, and the ten largest clones take roughly 6%. This sample comprised PBMCs, obtained after 36 months of ibrutinib treatment. These receptors were taken from a human donor with chronic lymphocytic leukemia.

The chain recombines TRBV18 with TRBJ2-7; 9 bases map to TRBD1. The CDR3 has 14 residues. With 6 bases clipped from V and 3 bases from J, the junction kept 6 bases outside the gene matches. Per the germline V gene, CDR1 is KGHSH and CDR2 is LQKENI. DNA for the CDR3: TGTGCCAGCTCTATGACAGGGGGAGTCTACGAGCAGTACTTC. Protein product: CASSMTGGVYEQYF.

CDR3 coding DNA: TGTGCCAGCAGTGAACGGCAGACACCTATCGGGGAGACCCAGTACTTC. Residues: CASSERQTPIGETQYF. The J gene is TRBJ2-5, the V gene TRBV2; D is uncertain. CDR1 and CDR2 (germline): SNHLY, FYNNEI. V was pared by 2 bases and J by 5 bases, with 18 bases between. CDR3 length: 16 amino acids.

This chain connects TRBV29-1 to TRBJ1-1; the D is unclear. The CDR3 has 15 residues. Germline V gene data show CDR1 as SQVTM and CDR2 as ANQGSEA. Trimming stripped 0 bases from V and 7 bases from J, with 18 bases between. CDR3: CSVEDLTLGGSEAFF. CDR3 DNA sequence: TGCAGCGTTGAAGATCTGACCCTCGGTGGGAGTGAAGCTTTCTTT.

V and J are TRBV7-2 and TRBJ1-2, with D possibly TRBD1 on 6 matching bases. Trimming removed 1 base at V and 4 bases at J, with 10 bases between. Germline CDR1 reads SGHTA; CDR2 reads FQGNSA. The CDR3 runs 14 residues. The CDR3 reads CASSLGGQLYGYTF. The CDR3 DNA follows: TGTGCCAGCAGCTTAGGGGGACAACTCTATGGCTACACCTTC.

The rearrangement links TRBV10-3 to TRBJ2-7; 11 bases are a match to TRBD2. Trimming at V came to 4 bases and at J to 5 bases, leaving 4 bases not matched to a gene. Germline loops: CDR1 ENHRY, CDR2 SYGVKD. This CDR3 is built from 14 residues. CDR3 sequence: CAISARLAGNEQYF. The CDR3 nucleotides read TGTGCCATCAGTGCAAGACTAGCGGGGAACGAGCAGTACTTC.

The CDR3 spells CASGLVPGLAGWSTMGQFF. CDR3 in DNA: TGTGCTAGTGGTTTGGTCCCGGGACTAGCGGGATGGTCTACAATGGGGCAGTTCTTC. The chain joins TRBV12-5 to TRBJ2-1; TRBD2 aligns across 13 bases. Trimming took 0 bases from V and 12 from J; bases not matched to a gene: 17. This CDR3 is 19 amino acids long. From germline, CDR1 is LGHNT and CDR2 FRNRAP.